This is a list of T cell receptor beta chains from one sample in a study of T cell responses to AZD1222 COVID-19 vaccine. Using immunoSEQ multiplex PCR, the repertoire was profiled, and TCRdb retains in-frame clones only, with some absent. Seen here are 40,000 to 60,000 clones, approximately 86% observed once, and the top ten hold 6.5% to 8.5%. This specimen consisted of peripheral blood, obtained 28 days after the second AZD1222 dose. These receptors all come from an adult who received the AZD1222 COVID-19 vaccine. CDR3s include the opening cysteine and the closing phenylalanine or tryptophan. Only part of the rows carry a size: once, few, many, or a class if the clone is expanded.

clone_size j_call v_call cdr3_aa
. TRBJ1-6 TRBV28 CASSSTSFRQVGFF
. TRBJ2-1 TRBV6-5 CASKLQGGNEQFF
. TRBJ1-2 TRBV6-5 CASLRGVPSSYGYTF
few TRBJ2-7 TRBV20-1 CSAKTGHEQYF
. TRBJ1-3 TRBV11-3 CASRPQVSGNTIYF
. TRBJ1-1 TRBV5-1 CASSLSDRGISEAFF
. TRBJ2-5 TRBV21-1 CASSKAQVTTQETQYF
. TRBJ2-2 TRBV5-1 CASSLEEATGGGLFF
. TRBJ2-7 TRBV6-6 CASTPTGGSSYEQYF
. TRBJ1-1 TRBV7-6 CASSLYGGMNTEAFF
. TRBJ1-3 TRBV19 CASSRDNSGNTIYF
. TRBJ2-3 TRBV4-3 CASSQGWTGGTDTQYF
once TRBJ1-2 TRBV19 CASNPWGQNYGYTF
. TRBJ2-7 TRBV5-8 CASSASGSWYEQHF
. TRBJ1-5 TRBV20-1 CSASSGQGVQPQHF
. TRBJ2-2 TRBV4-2 CASSRSPGTSGGGYTGELFF
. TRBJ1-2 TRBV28 CASSFKDGYTF
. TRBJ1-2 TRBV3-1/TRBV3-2 CASSQGGQGGYTF
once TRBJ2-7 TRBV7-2 CASSLDQGTYEQYF
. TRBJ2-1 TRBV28 CASSPSPGQLNNEQFF
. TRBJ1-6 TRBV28 CASSFLGRLNSPLHF
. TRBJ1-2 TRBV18 CASTQQNTYHGYTF
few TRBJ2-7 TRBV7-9 CASRVRGGEQYF
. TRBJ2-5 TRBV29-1 CSVSILIQETQYF
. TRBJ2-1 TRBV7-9 CASSLAREGYNEQFF
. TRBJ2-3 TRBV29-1 CSVETRGADTQYF
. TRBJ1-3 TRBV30 CAWSLVTNTIYF
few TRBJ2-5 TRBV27 CASSFGVGETQYF